This entry describes one TCR beta chain. In the source study's methods: Nucleated cell number was recorded as an estimate derived from reference gene primer amplification. Assay: immunoSEQ multiplex PCR; the TCRdb copy retains only in-frame clones and omits some. For V, J and clone size, that table is used; D and trimming come from the DNA. This table has about 280,000 clones, 80% to 90% appearing once. The data belong to a study of blood T cell repertoires in COVID-19. Overall study: The analysed material was cDNA or gDNA that came from T cells, B-cell-depleted T cells, or PBMCs.

The sample taken for sequencing was peripheral blood. The clonotype comes from a woman aged 70 to 79 with acute or convalescent COVID-19.

The CDR3 DNA reads as TGCAGCGTTAGGAGTGCTAGTCGGGAGACCCAGTACTTC. It specifies CSVRSASRETQYF. The chain carries TRBV29-1 and TRBJ2-5, with no clear D. V lost 5 bases and J lost 5, with 15 bases in between. This CDR3 has 13 residues. Germline V gene sequence: CDR1 SQVTM, CDR2 ANQGSEA.